Listed below are T cell receptor beta chains from one sample, sequenced in a study of blood T cells in healthy people across ages. TCRdb analysed the 5' RACE reads with MiXCR anew, one entry per CDR3 protein. The sample carries about 1.7 million distinct CDR3 sequences, roughly 27% recorded once. Sequencing was performed on blood. These receptors all stem from a woman younger than 45 in good health. Both conserved end residues are part of each CDR3. D genes are given only for firm matches. Not all rows give a size; the values are once, few, many and, for expanded clones, a class.

j_call | d_call | v_call | clone_size | cdr3_aa | cdr3_nt
TRBJ2-4 | - | TRBV11-2 | - | CASSLGPGQIYNEQYF | TGTGCCAGCAGCTTAGGTCCGGGACAAATCTACAATGAGCAGTACTTC
TRBJ1-2 | - | TRBV7-8 | - | CASSLLDENYGYTF | TGTGCCAGCAGCTTACTTGACGAAAACTATGGCTACACCTTC
TRBJ2-4 | TRBD2 | TRBV7-2 | many | CASSLVLTSEAKNIQYF | TGTGCCAGCAGCTTAGTTTTGACTAGCGAGGCCAAAAACATTCAGTACTTC
TRBJ2-7 | - | TRBV4-1 | - | CASSQEGQWAYEQYF | TGCGCCAGCAGCCAAGAGGGCCAGTGGGCCTACGAGCAGTACTTC
TRBJ2-7 | TRBD1 | TRBV5-1 | - | CASSDGTGHEQYF | TGCGCCAGCAGCGACGGGACAGGGCATGAGCAGTACTTC
TRBJ2-7 | - | TRBV5-1 | - | CASSSRLGPQSEQYF | TGCGCCAGCAGCTCACGACTAGGCCCCCAAAGCGAGCAGTACTTC
TRBJ2-3 | - | TRBV12-3/TRBV12-4 | few | CASCPSALDDTQYF | TGTGCCAGCTGTCCTAGCGCGTTGGACGATACGCAGTATTTT
TRBJ2-1 | TRBD2 | TRBV10-2 | once | CASRGLAGGPGSYNEQFF | TGCGCCAGCCGAGGACTAGCGGGAGGGCCGGGCTCCTACAATGAGCAGTTCTTC
TRBJ2-3 | TRBD2 | TRBV4-2 | - | CASSQDYLAGGRDTQYF | TGTGCCAGCAGCCAAGATTACCTAGCGGGGGGGCGGGATACGCAGTATTTT
TRBJ2-2 | - | TRBV7-2 | - | CASSSSGTSYERFF | TGTGCCAGCAGCTCTTCCGGGACGTCGTACGAGCGGTTTTTT
TRBJ2-7 | TRBD2 | TRBV11-2 | few | CARTRLAGDEQYF | TGTGCCCGCACCCGACTAGCGGGGGACGAGCAGTACTTC
TRBJ2-5 | TRBD2 | TRBV7-2 | - | CASSRAGVGETQYF | TGTGCCAGCAGTAGAGCGGGAGTAGGGGAGACCCAGTACTTC
TRBJ2-7 | TRBD1 | TRBV11-2 | - | CVSSLTGNSYEQYF | TGTGTCAGCAGCTTGACAGGGAACTCCTACGAGCAGTACTTC
TRBJ2-3 | TRBD2 | TRBV2 | - | CASTREDPDTQYF | TGTGCCAGCACGCGGGAGGACCCAGATACGCAGTATTTT
TRBJ2-7 | - | TRBV2 | many | CASSEGRRYEQYF | TGTGCCAGCAGTGAAGGACGGCGGTACGAGCAGTACTTC
TRBJ2-5 | - | TRBV2 | - | CASSEGARVGQETQYF | TGTGCCAGCAGTGAAGGGGCCCGGGTGGGTCAAGAGACCCAGTACTTC
TRBJ2-1 | TRBD2 | TRBV7-3 | few | CASSGGTSGGRYNEQFF | TGTGCCAGCAGCGGTGGGACTAGCGGGGGTCGATACAATGAGCAGTTCTTC
TRBJ2-3 | TRBD2 | TRBV5-1 | few | CASSLKSLAGPTDTQYF | TGCGCCAGCAGCTTAAAGAGCCTAGCGGGACCCACAGATACGCAGTATTTT
TRBJ2-3 | TRBD1 | TRBV24-1 | few | CATSDPGQGVSTDTQYF | TGTGCCACCAGTGATCCCGGACAGGGGGTGAGCACAGATACGCAGTATTTT
TRBJ1-4 | - | TRBV7-8 | - | CASSLVRNPTNEKLFF | TGTGCCAGCAGCTTAGTGAGAAACCCAACTAATGAAAAACTGTTTTTT
TRBJ2-4 | - | TRBV28 | - | CASSFKEQYF | TGTGCCAGCAGTTTCAAAGAGCAGTACTTC
TRBJ2-7 | TRBD1 | TRBV10-1 | many | CASSERGLHDNEQYF | TGCGCCAGCAGTGAGAGGGGGCTGCATGACAACGAGCAGTACTTC
TRBJ1-5 | - | TRBV5-1 | - | CASSFGMGQPQHF | TGCGCCAGCAGCTTTGGGATGGGCCAGCCCCAGCATTTT
TRBJ2-7 | - | TRBV20-1 | many | CSARMASSRDEQYF | TGCAGTGCTAGGATGGCATCTTCTAGGGACGAGCAGTACTTC
TRBJ2-1 | TRBD2 | TRBV7-2 | many | CASTFSGTYNEQFF | TGTGCCAGCACCTTTAGCGGGACTTACAATGAGCAGTTCTTC
TRBJ2-3 | TRBD1 | TRBV29-1 | few | CSLTGGGTDTQYF | TGCAGTCTGACAGGGGGCGGCACAGATACGCAGTATTTT
TRBJ1-1 | TRBD1 | TRBV5-1 | - | CSSSMTGGAPEAFF | TGCTCCAGCAGCATGACAGGGGGCGCGCCTGAAGCTTTCTTT
TRBJ1-1 | - | TRBV29-1 | - | CSVERIENTEAFF | TGCAGCGTTGAAAGGATCGAGAACACTGAAGCTTTCTTT
TRBJ1-2 | - | TRBV19 | - | CASSTDRLAGYTF | TGTGCCAGTAGCACGGACCGACTCGCGGGCTACACCTTC
TRBJ2-1 | - | TRBV6-2/TRBV6-3 | - | CASRISNEQFF | TGTGCCAGCAGGATCTCAAATGAGCAGTTCTTC
TRBJ1-2 | TRBD1 | TRBV12-5 | many | CASGPQGGGYTF | TGTGCTAGTGGCCCTCAGGGGGGGGGCTACACCTTC
TRBJ1-1 | - | TRBV7-6 | - | CASSFIQGEVTEAFF | TGTGCCAGCAGCTTCATACAGGGAGAAGTCACTGAAGCTTTCTTT
TRBJ1-6 | - | TRBV7-8 | - | CASSLPSAGDTYNSPLHF | TGTGCCAGCAGCTTACCCTCGGCGGGAGATACTTATAATTCACCCCTCCACTTT
TRBJ2-7 | TRBD2 | TRBV27 | few | CASSPVMGGYEQYF | TGTGCCAGCAGTCCCGTTATGGGAGGGTACGAGCAGTACTTC
TRBJ2-6 | - | TRBV5-1 | - | CASTATASGANILTF | TGCGCCAGCACAGCTACAGCCTCTGGGGCCAACATCCTGACTTTC
TRBJ2-7 | - | TRBV20-1 | - | CSAIRQDYEQYF | TGCAGTGCTATCCGACAAGACTACGAGCAGTACTTC
TRBJ2-5 | - | TRBV11-2 | many | CASSQMDYTQETQYF | TGTGCCAGCAGCCAGATGGACTACACCCAAGAGACCCAGTACTTC
TRBJ2-7 | - | TRBV29-1 | - | CSVELQGRIFGEQYF | TGCAGCGTTGAACTACAGGGGAGGATATTTGGCGAGCAGTACTTC
TRBJ2-7 | - | TRBV7-2 | - | CASTWAAGSSSYEQYF | TGTGCCAGCACCTGGGCGGCGGGCTCCAGCTCCTACGAGCAGTACTTC
TRBJ2-5 | - | TRBV29-1 | - | CSVKVGGRGETQYF | TGCAGCGTTAAAGTTGGGGGAAGGGGGGAGACCCAGTACTTC
TRBJ1-6 | TRBD1 | TRBV29-1 | few | CSVGTGGGGSPLHF | TGCAGCGTCGGGACAGGGGGCGGCGGATCACCCCTCCACTTT
TRBJ2-7 | - | TRBV5-1 | few | CASSLDVGLSSYEQYF | TGCGCCAGCAGCTTGGATGTGGGGCTGAGCTCCTACGAGCAGTACTTC
TRBJ1-4 | - | TRBV7-2 | - | CASSGTSGEKLFF | TGTGCCAGCAGCGGAACAAGCGGGGAAAAACTGTTTTTT
TRBJ2-7 | - | TRBV15 | many | CATSLPGLGNEQYF | TGTGCCACCAGCTTACCGGGACTCGGCAACGAGCAGTACTTC
TRBJ2-1 | TRBD1 | TRBV5-1 | few | CASGSGQGENEQFF | TGCGCCAGCGGATCGGGACAGGGTGAGAATGAGCAGTTCTTC
TRBJ2-2 | - | TRBV7-2 | - | CASTEQVFSSDRLFF | TGTGCCAGCACCGAACAGGTTTTTTCCAGCGATCGGCTGTTTTTT
TRBJ2-3 | - | TRBV12-3/TRBV12-4 | many | CASSLAPPDTQYF | TGTGCCAGCAGTTTGGCGCCGCCAGATACGCAGTATTTT
TRBJ1-1 | - | TRBV10-3 | few | CAISDRVNTEAFF | TGTGCCATCAGTGACAGGGTGAACACTGAAGCTTTCTTT
TRBJ2-7 | - | TRBV11-1 | - | CASSVTRVAEQYF | TGTGCCAGCAGCGTGACGCGGGTCGCCGAGCAGTACTTC
TRBJ2-7 | - | TRBV27 | - | CASSSPRGGDRYEQYF | TGTGCCAGCAGTTCCCCGAGGGGGGGTGACAGGTACGAGCAGTACTTC
TRBJ2-7 | TRBD2 | TRBV20-1 | many | CSAKEGLSYEQYF | TGCAGTGCAAAAGAGGGACTATCCTACGAGCAGTACTTC
TRBJ1-2 | TRBD1 | TRBV5-5 | few | CASRQTGQDYGYTF | TGTGCCAGCAGACAAACGGGACAGGACTATGGCTACACCTTC
TRBJ2-1 | TRBD2 | TRBV6-5 | few | CASSYGTSGLNEQFF | TGTGCCAGCAGTTACGGGACTAGCGGACTCAATGAGCAGTTCTTC